This T cell receptor beta chain was recorded in a study of graft-versus-host responses after intestinal transplantation. This clone showed up just once. Its antigen is unidentified. Some clones are missing from TCRdb's copy, which holds only in-frame ones; the method was immunoSEQ multiplex PCR. There are about 110,000 clones in the sample; 93% occur only once, and 0.4% to 0.55% lies in the top ten. Germline V gene lookup returns CDR1 MDHEN and CDR2 SYDVKM. With V trimmed by 6 bases and J by 0 bases, 14 bases remained unmatched. The CDR3 covers 19 residues. General observations from the study: Detected in recipient marrow were GvH clones, some of which were first observed in ileum or blood.

The sequenced sample was unstimulated CD8+ T cells sorted from spleen or lymph node cells, obtained before intestinal transplant. The V gene is TRBV28, the J gene TRBJ2-7; TRBD2 agrees at 13 bases. This receptor was identified in a human donor who received an intestinal transplant. The CDR3 DNA reads TGTGCCAGCAGCCCCGGGGAGGGGGGGACTAGCGGGGCCTCCTACGAGCAGTACTTC. Amino acids: CASSPGEGGTSGASYEQYF. Complete variable domain (other parts from reference TRBV28 and TRBJ2-7): DVKVTQSSRYLVKRTGEKVFLECVQDMDHENMFWYRQDPGLGLRLIYFSYDVKMKEKGDIPEGYSVSREKKERFSLILESASTNQTSMYLCASSPGEGGTSGASYEQYFGPGTRLTVT.